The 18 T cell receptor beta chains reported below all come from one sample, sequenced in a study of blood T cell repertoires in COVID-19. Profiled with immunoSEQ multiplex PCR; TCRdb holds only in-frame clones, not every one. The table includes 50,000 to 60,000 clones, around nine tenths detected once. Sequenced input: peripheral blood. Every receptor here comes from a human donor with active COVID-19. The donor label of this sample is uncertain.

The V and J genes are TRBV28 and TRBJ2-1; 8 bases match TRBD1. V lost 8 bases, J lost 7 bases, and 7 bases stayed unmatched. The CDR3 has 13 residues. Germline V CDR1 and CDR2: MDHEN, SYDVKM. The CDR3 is CASEDREWNEQFF. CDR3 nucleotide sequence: TGTGCCAGCGAGGACAGGGAGTGGAATGAGCAGTTCTTC.

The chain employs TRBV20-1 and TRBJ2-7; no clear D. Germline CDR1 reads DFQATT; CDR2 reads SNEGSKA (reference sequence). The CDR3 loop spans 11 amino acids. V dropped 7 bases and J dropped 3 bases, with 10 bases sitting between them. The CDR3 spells CSVLKNYEQYF. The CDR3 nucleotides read TGCAGTGTACTTAAAAACTACGAGCAGTACTTC.

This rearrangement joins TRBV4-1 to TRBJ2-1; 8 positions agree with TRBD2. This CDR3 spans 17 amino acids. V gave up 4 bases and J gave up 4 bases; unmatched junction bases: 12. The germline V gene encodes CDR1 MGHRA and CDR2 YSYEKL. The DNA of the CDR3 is TGCGCCAGCAGCCCCCCCGGGGGTAGCGGGGTTTACAATGAGCAGTTCTTC. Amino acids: CASSPPGGSGVYNEQFF.

CDR3 in DNA: TGCAGTGCTAGTCCGAGTGAGCAGTTCTTC. Translated: CSASPSEQFF. The chain couples TRBV20-1 to TRBJ2-1, with D uncertain. Per the germline V gene, CDR1 is DFQATT and CDR2 is SNEGSKA (reference sequence). The CDR3 consists of 10 residues. V lost 3 bases and J lost 9, with 6 bases in between.

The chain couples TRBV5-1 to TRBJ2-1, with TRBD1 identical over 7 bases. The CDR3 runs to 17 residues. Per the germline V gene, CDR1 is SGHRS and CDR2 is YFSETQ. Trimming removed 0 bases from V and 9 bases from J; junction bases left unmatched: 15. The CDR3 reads CASSLAYPTGTGGEQFF. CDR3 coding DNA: TGCGCCAGCAGCTTGGCCTACCCGACAGGGACCGGCGGTGAGCAGTTCTTC. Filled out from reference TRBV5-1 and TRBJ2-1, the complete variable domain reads KAGVTQTPRYLIKTRGQQVTLSCSPISGHRSVSWYQQTPGQGLQFLFEYFSETQRNKGNFPGRFSGRQFSNSRSEMNVSTLELGDSALYLCASSLAYPTGTGGEQFFGPGTRLTVL.

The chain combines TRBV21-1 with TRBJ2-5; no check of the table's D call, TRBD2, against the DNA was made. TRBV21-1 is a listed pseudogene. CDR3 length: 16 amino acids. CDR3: CASSDPEGGRKETQYF. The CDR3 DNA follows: TGTGCCAGCAGCGACCCCGAGGGAGGAAGAAAAGAGACCCAGTACTTC.

The CDR3: CATSDPTTYEQYF. The DNA for the CDR3 is TGTGCCACCAGTGATCCAACTACCTACGAGCAGTACTTC. The chain joins TRBV24-1 to TRBJ2-7; D unresolved. This CDR3 is 13 amino acids long. The V gene lost 3 bases and the J gene lost 2 bases, with 7 bases spanning the gap. Germline V gene lookup returns CDR1 KGHDR and CDR2 SFDVKD.

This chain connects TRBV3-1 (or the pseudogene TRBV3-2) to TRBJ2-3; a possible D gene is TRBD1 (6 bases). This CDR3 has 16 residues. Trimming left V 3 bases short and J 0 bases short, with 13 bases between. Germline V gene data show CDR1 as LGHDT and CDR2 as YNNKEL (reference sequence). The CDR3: CASSHIQDRSTDTQYF. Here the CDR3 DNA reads TGTGCCAGCAGCCACATACAGGACAGAAGCACAGATACGCAGTATTTT.

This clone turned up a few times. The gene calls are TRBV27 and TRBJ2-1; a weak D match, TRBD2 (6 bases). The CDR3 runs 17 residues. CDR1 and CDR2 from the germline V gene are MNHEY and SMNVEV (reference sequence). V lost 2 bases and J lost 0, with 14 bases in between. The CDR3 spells CASSLLQTRSSYNEQFF. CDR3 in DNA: TGTGCCAGCAGTTTACTACAGACTAGGAGCTCCTACAATGAGCAGTTCTTC.

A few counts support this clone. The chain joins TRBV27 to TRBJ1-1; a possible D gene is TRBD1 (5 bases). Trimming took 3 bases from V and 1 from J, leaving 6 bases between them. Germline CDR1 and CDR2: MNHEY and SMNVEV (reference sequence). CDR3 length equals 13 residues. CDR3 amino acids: CASSFDRNTEAFF. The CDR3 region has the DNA TGTGCCAGCAGTTTCGACAGGAACACTGAAGCTTTCTTT.

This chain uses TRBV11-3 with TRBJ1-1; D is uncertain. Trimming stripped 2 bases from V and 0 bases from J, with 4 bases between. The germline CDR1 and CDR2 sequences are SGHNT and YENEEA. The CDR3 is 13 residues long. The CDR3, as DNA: TGTGCCAGCAGCTTACAAATGAACACTGAAGCTTTCTTT. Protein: CASSLQMNTEAFF.

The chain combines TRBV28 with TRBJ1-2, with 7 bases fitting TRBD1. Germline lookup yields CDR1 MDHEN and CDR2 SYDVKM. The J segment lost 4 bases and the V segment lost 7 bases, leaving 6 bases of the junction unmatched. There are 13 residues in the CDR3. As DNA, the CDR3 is TGTGCCAGCAATCCCGGACAGGCCTATGGCTACACCTTC. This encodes CASNPGQAYGYTF.

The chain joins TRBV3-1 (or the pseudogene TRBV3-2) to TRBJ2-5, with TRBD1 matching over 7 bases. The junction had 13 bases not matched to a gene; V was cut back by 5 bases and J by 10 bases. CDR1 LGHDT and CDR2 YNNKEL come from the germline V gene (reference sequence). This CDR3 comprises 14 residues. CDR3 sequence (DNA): TGTGCCAGCAGCGTAACGAGGACAGGAGGAGACCAGTACTTC. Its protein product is CASSVTRTGGDQYF.

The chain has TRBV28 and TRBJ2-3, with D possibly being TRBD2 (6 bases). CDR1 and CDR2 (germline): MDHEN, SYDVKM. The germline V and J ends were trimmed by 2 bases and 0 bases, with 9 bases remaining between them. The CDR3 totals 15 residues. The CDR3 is CASSLVRDSTDTQYF. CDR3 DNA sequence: TGTGCCAGCAGTTTAGTGCGGGACAGCACAGATACGCAGTATTTT.

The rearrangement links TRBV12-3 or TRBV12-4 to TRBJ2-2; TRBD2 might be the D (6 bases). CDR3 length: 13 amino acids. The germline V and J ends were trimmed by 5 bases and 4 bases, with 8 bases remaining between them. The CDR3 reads CASSRETTGELFF. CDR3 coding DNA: TGTGCCAGCAGTCGGGAGACCACCGGGGAGCTGTTTTTT.

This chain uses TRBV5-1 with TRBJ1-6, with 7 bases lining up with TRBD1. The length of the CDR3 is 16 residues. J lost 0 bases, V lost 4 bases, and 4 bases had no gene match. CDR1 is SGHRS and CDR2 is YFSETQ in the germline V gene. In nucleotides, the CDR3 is TGCGCCAGCAGCCCCAGGGGGAGCTCCTATAATTCACCCCTCCACTTT. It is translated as CASSPRGSSYNSPLHF.

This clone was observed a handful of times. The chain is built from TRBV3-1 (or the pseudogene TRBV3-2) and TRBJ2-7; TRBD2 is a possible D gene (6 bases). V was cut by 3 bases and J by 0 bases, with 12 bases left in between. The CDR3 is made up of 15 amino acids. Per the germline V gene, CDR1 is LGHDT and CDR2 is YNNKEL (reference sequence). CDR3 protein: CASSHGGINSYEQYF. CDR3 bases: TGTGCCAGCAGCCACGGCGGGATAAACTCCTACGAGCAGTACTTC.

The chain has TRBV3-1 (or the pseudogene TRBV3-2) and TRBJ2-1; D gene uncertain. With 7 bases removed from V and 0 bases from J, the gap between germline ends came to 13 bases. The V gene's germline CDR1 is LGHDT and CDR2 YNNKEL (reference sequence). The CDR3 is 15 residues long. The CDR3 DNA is TGTGCCAGCACCCGCGGCCCGAGCTCCTACAATGAGCAGTTCTTC. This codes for CASTRGPSSYNEQFF.